This T cell receptor (beta chain) was obtained from a study of blood T cell repertoires in COVID-19. For the study at large: Spain, Italy and the United States supplied samples that represented acute and convalescent COVID-19. Sample material is recorded as cDNA or gDNA derived from T cells, B-cell-depleted T cells, or PBMCs.

CDR3 length: 15 residues. In germline, CDR1 is SSHAT, CDR2 FNYEAQ (reference sequence). As processed by the authors: Reference gene primer amplification gave nucleated cell count estimates. Generated by immunoSEQ multiplex PCR, the TCRdb table keeps only in-frame clones and is missing some. The D gene and trimming were derived from the DNA, and the V and J assignments and clone size from that table. This table holds about 150,000 clones, 86% found once. With respect to this clone: At one of its ends the junction is not consistent with the germline gene, which may arise from a read error.

The sequenced sample consisted of peripheral blood. The TCR comes from a man between 65 and 79 years old with acute or convalescent COVID-19. The V call is TRBV7-7, the J call TRBJ2-5; 7 positions agree with TRBD1. CDR3 sequence reads: CASSARQGGLETQYF. Written as DNA, the CDR3 is TGTGCTAGCAGCGCAAGACAGGGTGGCCTAGAGACCCAGTACTTC.